The 18 T cell receptor beta chains below come from one sample, sequenced in a study of blood T cell repertoires in COVID-19. The method was immunoSEQ multiplex PCR; TCRdb's version includes in-frame clones alone and lacks a portion of them. The table lists more than 250,000 clones, more than 70% of them singletons. The sample comprised peripheral blood. The receptor source for this set is a young woman with COVID-19, enrolled during active disease.

This clone occurred once. The gene calls are TRBV3-1 (or the pseudogene TRBV3-2) and TRBJ1-1; D is ambiguous. The CDR3 is 12 residues long. Germline CDR1 LGHDT, CDR2 YNNKEL (reference sequence). The germline V and J ends were trimmed by 1 base and 4 bases, with 4 bases remaining between them. CDR3 DNA sequence: TGTGCCAGCAGCCAAGCCAGCACTGAAGCTTTCTTT. Translation gives CASSQASTEAFF.

This sequence joins TRBV4-1 and TRBJ2-3; 9 bases line up with TRBD2. The CDR3 loop spans 18 amino acids. The germline CDR1 and CDR2 sequences are MGHRA and YSYEKL. After removal of 0 bases from V and 6 bases from J, the junction contained 13 bases not matched to a gene. The CDR3 sequence is CASSQDRVAGVFMDTQYF. Written as DNA, the CDR3 is TGCGCCAGCAGCCAAGATCGGGTAGCGGGGGTATTTATGGATACGCAGTATTTT.

CDR3 nucleotide sequence: TGTGCCAGCAGCCGGAACTCGGACAGGGAAGCTTTCTTT. It yields the protein CASSRNSDREAFF. This chain links TRBV3-1 (or the pseudogene TRBV3-2) with TRBJ1-1, with 7 nucleotides matching TRBD1. CDR3 length: 13 amino acids. The germline V gene encodes CDR1 LGHDT and CDR2 YNNKEL (reference sequence). The J segment lost 8 bases and the V segment lost 4 bases, leaving 7 bases of the junction unmatched.

This chain links TRBV13 with TRBJ1-3; D is ambiguous. The germline gives CDR1 PRHDT, CDR2 FYEKMQ (reference sequence). This CDR3 is built from 15 residues. Trimming removed 1 base at V and 1 base at J, with 8 bases between. CDR3 DNA: TGTGCCAGCAGCTTAGACAGCCTATCTGGAAACACCATATATTTT. This encodes CASSLDSLSGNTIYF.

The chain carries TRBV19 and TRBJ1-2, with 7 positions matching TRBD1. The CDR3 contains 14 residues. With 3 bases clipped from V and 2 bases from J, the junction kept 3 bases outside the gene matches. Germline values: CDR1 LNHDA, CDR2 SQIVND (reference sequence). In nucleotides, the CDR3 is TGTGCCAGTAGTATCACAGGGGTGAACTATGGCTACACCTTC. Its protein product is CASSITGVNYGYTF.

The chain is built from TRBV5-4 and TRBJ2-1; maybe TRBD1 (7 bases). In germline, CDR1 is SGHNT, CDR2 YYREEE (reference sequence). Trimming removed 0 bases from V and 7 bases from J, with 11 bases in between. The CDR3 contains 14 residues. CDR3 amino acids: CASSLDRGGNEQFF. The CDR3 DNA follows: TGTGCCAGCAGCTTGGACAGGGGAGGAAATGAGCAGTTCTTC.

V usage is TRBV7-9 and J usage is TRBJ2-7; 11 nucleotides line up with TRBD1. V dropped 9 bases and J dropped 1; count of bases not matched to a gene: 8. In germline, CDR1 is SEHNR, CDR2 FQNEAQ (reference sequence). This CDR3 contains 15 residues. CDR3 nucleotide sequence: TGTGCCAGTCTCTCCGGGACAGGGGGATCCTACGAGCAGTACTTC. Residues: CASLSGTGGSYEQYF.

This sequence joins TRBV27 and TRBJ1-2; TRBD1 agrees at 12 bases. V shed 5 bases and J 7 bases; nucleotides not matched to a gene: 8. This CDR3 has 15 residues. The germline V gene has CDR1 MNHEY and CDR2 SMNVEV (reference sequence). CDR3 in DNA: TGTGCCAGCAGTCCATTCCCGGGACAGGGGGCTGGCTACACCTTC. Translated: CASSPFPGQGAGYTF.

V usage is TRBV7-6 and J usage is TRBJ2-3, with 7 bases matching TRBD1. The CDR3 extends over 13 amino acids. With V trimmed by 4 bases and J by 6 bases, 4 bases remained unmatched. Per germline, CDR1 SGHVS and CDR2 FNYEAQ. CDR3 nucleotide sequence: TGTGCCAGCAGCTACCAGGGGGTGGATACGCAGTATTTT. This encodes CASSYQGVDTQYF.

The chain links TRBV13 to TRBJ1-1; D is unclear. The CDR3 totals 13 residues. Germline V gene data show CDR1 as PRHDT and CDR2 as FYEKMQ (reference sequence). Trimming shortened V by 4 bases and J by 0 bases, and 6 bases separated the two germline ends. CDR3: CASSSRLNTEAFF. The CDR3 DNA is TGTGCCAGCAGCTCCAGGCTGAACACTGAAGCTTTCTTT.

The chain is built from TRBV3-1 (or the pseudogene TRBV3-2) and TRBJ1-1; unclear D gene. The V gene lost 2 bases and the J gene lost 4 bases, with 17 bases spanning the gap. This CDR3 spans 16 amino acids. The germline V gene has CDR1 LGHDT and CDR2 YNNKEL (reference sequence). CDR3 protein: CASSQRGAGMGTEAFF. The CDR3 nucleotides are TGTGCCAGCAGCCAACGGGGAGCCGGGATGGGCACTGAAGCTTTCTTT.

The CDR3 spells CASSQTGAWETQYF. The CDR3, as DNA: TGTGCCAGCAGCCAGACAGGGGCCTGGGAGACCCAGTACTTC. The chain carries TRBV14 and TRBJ2-5; 8 bases map to TRBD1. Germline values: CDR1 SGHDN, CDR2 FVKESK. The ends lost 3 bases at V and 5 bases at J; junction bases unmatched: 5. The CDR3 is 14 residues long.

Only a few counts were recorded for this clone. This chain links TRBV3-1 (or the pseudogene TRBV3-2) with TRBJ2-7, with 7 bases aligning to TRBD1. The J segment lost 2 bases and the V segment lost 4 bases, leaving 5 bases of the junction unmatched. The CDR3 is 14 amino acids. CDR1 and CDR2 (germline): LGHDT, YNNKEL (reference sequence). CDR3 sequence reads: CASSRRGLPYEQYF. The CDR3 DNA reads TGTGCCAGCAGCCGTAGGGGGCTACCCTACGAGCAGTACTTC.

This chain connects TRBV11-2 to TRBJ2-7; no clear D gene. The CDR3 length is 11 residues. The germline gives CDR1 SGHAT, CDR2 FQNNGV. Trimming pared 4 bases from V and 2 bases from J, leaving 3 bases between. CDR3 in amino acids: CASSSTYEQYF. As DNA, the CDR3 is TGTGCCAGCAGCTCCACCTACGAGCAGTACTTC. The whole variable domain, filled in from reference TRBV11-2 and TRBJ2-7, reads EAGVAQSPRYKIIEKRQSVAFWCNPISGHATLYWYQQILGQGPKLLIQFQNNGVVDDSQLPKDRFSAERLKGVDSTLKIQPAKLEDSAVYLCASSSTYEQYFGPGTRLTVT.

J is TRBJ1-3 and V is TRBV19; TRBD1 is a possible D gene (5 bases). CDR3 size: 16 residues. CDR1 LNHDA and CDR2 SQIVND come from the germline V gene (reference sequence). V was cut by 10 bases and J by 5 bases, with 24 bases left in between. This CDR3 is CATTPGDYPSRNTIYF. CDR3 bases: TGTGCCACGACCCCTGGGGACTACCCCTCAAGAAACACCATATATTTT.

The chain couples TRBV5-1 to TRBJ2-2; 9 bases line up with TRBD1. Germline V CDR1 and CDR2: SGHRS, YFSETQ. CDR3 length equals 17 residues. V shed 5 bases, J shed 1 base, and the junction held 9 bases outside the gene matches. As DNA, the CDR3 is TGCGCCAGCAGTCGGACTCCGGGACAGGGGAACACCGGGGAGCTGTTTTTT. This encodes CASSRTPGQGNTGELFF.

This clone has only a few counts. This sequence joins TRBV5-6 and TRBJ1-3; D is possibly TRBD1 (5 bases). V shed 4 bases and J shed 0 bases, with 14 bases lying between them. Germline lookup yields CDR1 SGHDT and CDR2 YYEEEE. This CDR3 comprises 16 residues. Written as DNA, the CDR3 is TGTGCCAGCAGCCTAGACAGCGCCCGCTCTGGAAACACCATATATTTT. This codes for CASSLDSARSGNTIYF.

The rearrangement uses TRBV4-1 and TRBJ2-1; D is possibly TRBD2 (5 bases). This CDR3 region has 15 residues. V was cut by 1 base and J by 4 bases, with 11 bases left in between. The germline gives CDR1 MGHRA, CDR2 YSYEKL. The CDR3 is CASSQVPPGYNEQFF. The CDR3 DNA reads TGCGCCAGCAGCCAAGTCCCGCCGGGGTACAATGAGCAGTTCTTC.